This TCR beta chain was identified during a study of blood T cell repertoires in COVID-19. Across the study: The analysed material was cDNA or gDNA that came from T cells, B-cell-depleted T cells, or PBMCs.

Study members were between about 18 and 90 years old and lived in over 20 US regions. Donors in Cohort 3 who had recovered were those with two negative PCRs, healthcare professional clearance, or resolution of their symptoms. The repertoire was sequenced with immunoSEQ multiplex PCR; TCRdb's copy has only in-frame clones and lacks some. The table includes around 180,000 clones, around 80% detected once. Source material: PBMCs or T cells enriched from blood (not recorded which). The clonotype comes from a man between 45 and 60 years old who had recovered from COVID-19.

The DNA of the CDR3 is TGTGCCAGCAGCTCTAGAGGCAGGGGGCTTGGGGAAAAACTGTTTTTT. It encodes CASSSRGRGLGEKLFF. The rearrangement uses TRBV5-4 and TRBJ1-4; 8 bases are a match to TRBD1. Germline V gene lookup returns CDR1 SGHNT and CDR2 YYREEE (reference sequence). V shed 3 bases and J 8 bases; nucleotides not matched to a gene: 12. The CDR3 covers 16 residues.